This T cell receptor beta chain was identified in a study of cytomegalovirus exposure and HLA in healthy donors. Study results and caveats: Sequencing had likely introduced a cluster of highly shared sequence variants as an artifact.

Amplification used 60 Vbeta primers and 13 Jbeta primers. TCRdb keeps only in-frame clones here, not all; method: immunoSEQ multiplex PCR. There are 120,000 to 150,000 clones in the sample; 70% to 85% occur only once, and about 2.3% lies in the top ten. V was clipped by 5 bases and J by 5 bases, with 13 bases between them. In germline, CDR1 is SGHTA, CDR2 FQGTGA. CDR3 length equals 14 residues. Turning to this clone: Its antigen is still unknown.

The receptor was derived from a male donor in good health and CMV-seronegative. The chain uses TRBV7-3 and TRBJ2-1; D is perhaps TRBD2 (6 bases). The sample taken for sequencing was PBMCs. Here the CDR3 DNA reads TGTGCCAGCAGCCCCGGCGGGGAGAACAATGAGCAGTTCTTC. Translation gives CASSPGGENNEQFF.